This entry lists 28 T cell receptor beta chains sequenced from one sample in a study of technical replicates of blood from a few donors. Assay used: immunoSEQ multiplex PCR; TCRdb lists only in-frame clones, some missing. The repertoire holds over 8,000 clones, roughly nine tenths seen once, with around an eighth in the top ten. Sequencing was performed on PBMCs. The receptors shown here come from a human donor in good health.

J is TRBJ1-4 and V is TRBV10-3; D uncertain. Germline CDR1 ENHRY, CDR2 SYGVKD. This CDR3 has 14 amino acids. Trimming left V 6 bases short and J 6 bases short, with 14 bases between. The CDR3 loop is CAISRGGQDEKLFF. The CDR3 bases are TGTGCCATCAGCCGGGGTGGCCAGGATGAAAAACTGTTTTTT.

The rearrangement links TRBV11-2 to TRBJ2-2; perhaps TRBD1 as D (6 bases). The ends were cut back, 3 bases at V and 7 bases at J, with 15 bases in the middle. The CDR3 consists of 15 residues. In germline, CDR1 is SGHAT, CDR2 FQNNGV. The CDR3 DNA follows: TGTGCCAGCAGCTTTTCTTACCCGACAGGCGGGGAGCTGTTTTTT. Encoded protein: CASSFSYPTGGELFF.

The J gene is TRBJ2-1, the V gene TRBV15; 10 nucleotides agree with TRBD2. Germline assignment: CDR1 LNHNV and CDR2 YYDKDF (reference sequence). The CDR3 has 19 residues. Trimming removed 0 bases from V and 10 bases from J; junction bases left unmatched: 18. CDR3 coding DNA: TGTGCCACCAGCAGAGATGTGGCTAGCGGGAGTGAATTCTTCGGGGAGCAGTTCTTC. Translation: CATSRDVASGSEFFGEQFF.

V is TRBV4-2 and J is TRBJ2-7, with D possibly TRBD2 on 5 matching bases. V was pared by 2 bases and J by 4 bases, with 9 bases between. The CDR3 extends over 13 amino acids. Germline V gene lookup returns CDR1 LGHNA and CDR2 YNFKEQ. CDR3 DNA sequence: TGTGCCAGCAGCCAATCGGAGGATTACGAGCAGTACTTC. Translating it yields CASSQSEDYEQYF.

The J gene is TRBJ2-3, the V gene TRBV7-6; no clear D gene. The CDR3 contains 14 residues. V lost 0 bases and J 2 bases, leaving 6 bases between the germline ends. Per the germline V gene, CDR1 is SGHVS and CDR2 is FNYEAQ. In DNA form, the CDR3 reads TGTGCCAGCAGCTTAGCGTTAGCCACAGATACGCAGTATTTT. It encodes CASSLALATDTQYF.

V gene TRBV19 combines with J gene TRBJ2-1; 7 bases are a match to TRBD2. The trim removed 5 bases at V and 0 bases at J, leaving 7 bases unmatched. The CDR3 runs 16 residues. Germline lookup yields CDR1 LNHDA and CDR2 SQIVND (reference sequence). DNA for the CDR3: TGTGCCAGTAGTCTAGCGGTAACTAGCTCCTACAATGAGCAGTTCTTC. This encodes CASSLAVTSSYNEQFF.

The chain carries TRBV6-1 and TRBJ2-7; TRBD2 matches at 8 bases. Germline V gives CDR1 MNHNS, CDR2 SASEGT. The CDR3 is 15 residues long. J lost 0 bases, V lost 4 bases, and 5 bases had no gene match. CDR3 in DNA: TGTGCCAGCAGTGCACTAGCGGAGGGCTCCTACGAGCAGTACTTC. Its translation is CASSALAEGSYEQYF.

This chain joins TRBV5-6 and TRBJ2-2; TRBD1 agrees at 7 bases. V lost 3 bases, J lost 2 bases, and 7 bases stayed unmatched. The CDR3 extends over 16 amino acids. Looked up from germline, CDR1 is SGHDT and CDR2 is YYEEEE. The CDR3 DNA reads as TGTGCCAGCAGCTCGGGCGACAGGGTCAACACCGGGGAGCTGTTTTTT. Translated, it gives CASSSGDRVNTGELFF.

The chain combines TRBV5-6 with TRBJ1-1, with D uncertain. CDR3 length equals 14 residues. In germline, CDR1 is SGHDT, CDR2 YYEEEE. V lost 3 bases to trimming and J lost 4 bases, with 13 bases between them. CDR3 in amino acids: CASSSRARSTEAFF. CDR3 sequence (DNA): TGTGCCAGCAGCTCCCGAGCACGGAGCACTGAAGCTTTCTTT.

The chain couples TRBV2 to TRBJ2-5, with 15 bases identical to TRBD2. The CDR3 consists of 16 residues. J gave up 5 bases and V 4 bases, and 5 bases lay outside the gene matches. Germline V gene sequence: CDR1 SNHLY, CDR2 FYNNEI. The CDR3 DNA follows: TGTGCCAGCAGTGTAGGACTAGCGGGAGGGCCGGAGACCCAGTACTTC. Protein: CASSVGLAGGPETQYF.

This rearrangement joins TRBV4-1 to TRBJ2-3; 8 bases fit TRBD1. CDR3 size: 17 residues. Germline-derived CDR1 and CDR2 are MGHRA and YSYEKL. J lost 6 bases, V lost 3 bases, and 14 bases had no gene match. CDR3: CASSHPGRGRFLDTQYF. CDR3 bases: TGCGCCAGCAGCCATCCCGGCAGGGGGCGATTTCTGGATACGCAGTATTTT.

This chain links TRBV5-4 with TRBJ2-2; 8 nucleotides align to TRBD1. V lost 0 bases to trimming and J lost 6 bases; unmatched junction nucleotides: 7. Germline V CDR1 and CDR2: SGHNT, YYREEE (reference sequence). The CDR3 length is 16 residues. CDR3 nucleotides: TGTGCCAGCAGCTTGGGGCAGGGGGCAATTGCCGGGGAGCTGTTTTTT. It yields the protein CASSLGQGAIAGELFF.

In its sample, this clone was seen once. The chain carries TRBV7-9 and TRBJ1-3; D gene uncertain. CDR3 length: 18 residues. The germline V gene encodes CDR1 SEHNR and CDR2 FQNEAQ (reference sequence). Trimming took off 1 base at V and 0 bases at J, with 16 bases between the two ends. The CDR3 nucleotides read TGTGCCAGCAGCTTAGATTATGCCCTGAAACACTCTGGAAACACCATATATTTT. It codes for CASSLDYALKHSGNTIYF.

This clone was counted a single time. The chain uses TRBV25-1 and TRBJ1-5; a possible D gene is TRBD1 (6 bases). V was pared by 5 bases and J by 3 bases, with 11 bases between. The CDR3 has 14 amino acids. The germline V gene has CDR1 MGHDK and CDR2 SYGVNS. The CDR3: CASSKQGNNQPQHF. CDR3 bases: TGTGCCAGCAGTAAACAGGGAAACAATCAGCCCCAGCATTTT. Looking up the rest from reference TRBV25-1 and TRBJ1-5 gives the full variable domain: EADIYQTPRYLVIGTGKKITLECSQTMGHDKMYWYQQDPGMELHLIHYSYGVNSTEKGDLSSESTVSRIRTEHFPLTLESARPSHTSQYLCASSKQGNNQPQHFGDGTRLSIL.

The V gene is TRBV6-1, the J gene TRBJ2-2; D is ambiguous. Germline V gene sequence: CDR1 MNHNS, CDR2 SASEGT. This CDR3 is built from 16 residues. V dropped 2 bases and J dropped 2 bases, with 12 bases sitting between them. The CDR3 bases are TGTGCCAGCAGTGAATTTATTCCTTTAAACACCGGGGAGCTGTTTTTT. It encodes CASSEFIPLNTGELFF.

V usage is TRBV30 and J usage is TRBJ2-7; TRBD1 matches at 9 bases. V gave up 3 bases and J gave up 2 bases; unmatched junction bases: 5. CDR3 size: 14 residues. Germline values: CDR1 GTSNPN, CDR2 SVGIG (reference sequence). As DNA, the CDR3 is TGTGCCTGGAGACGGGACAGGGCGGCCTACGAGCAGTACTTC. It translates to CAWRRDRAAYEQYF.

This chain connects TRBV29-1 to TRBJ2-3; tentatively, D is TRBD1 (6 bases). Germline CDR1 and CDR2: SQVTM and ANQGSEA. The CDR3 runs to 14 residues. The V gene lost 4 bases and the J gene lost 2 bases, with 13 bases spanning the gap. As DNA, the CDR3 is TGCAGCGTTGTATTGGGGGCAGACACAGATACGCAGTATTTT. Amino acids: CSVVLGADTDTQYF.

The chain is built from TRBV19 and TRBJ2-3; perhaps TRBD1 as D (6 bases). V gave up 5 bases and J gave up 0 bases, with 9 bases separating them. The CDR3 sequence is 14 residues long. Germline CDR1 LNHDA, CDR2 SQIVND (reference sequence). The CDR3 protein is CASSGGDSTDTQYF. The CDR3 nucleotides are TGTGCCAGTAGTGGGGGCGACAGCACAGATACGCAGTATTTT.

This clone was observed a single time. This chain connects TRBV9 to TRBJ2-7, with 10 positions matching TRBD2. The CDR3 loop spans 14 amino acids. The V segment lost 4 bases and the J segment 5 bases; nucleotides outside the gene matches: 6. CDR1 and CDR2 from the germline V gene are SGDLS and YYNGEE. DNA of the CDR3: TGTGCCAGCAGCCCCCGCCTAGCGGGAGACGAGCAGTACTTC. Its protein product is CASSPRLAGDEQYF.

This chain connects TRBV27 to TRBJ1-2; 7 nucleotides match TRBD1. Germline-derived CDR1 and CDR2 are MNHEY and SMNVEV (reference sequence). The ends lost 4 bases at V and 0 bases at J; junction bases unmatched: 5. The CDR3 covers 15 residues. CDR3 coding DNA: TGTGCCAGCAGTTCTCAACAGGGGACTAACTATGGCTACACCTTC. Translated: CASSSQQGTNYGYTF.

The V and J genes are TRBV27 and TRBJ1-5; 7 bases fit TRBD1. With V trimmed by 6 bases and J by 2 bases, 7 bases remained unmatched. The CDR3 has 15 amino acids. CDR1 MNHEY and CDR2 SMNVEV come from the germline V gene (reference sequence). CDR3: CASRYTGVGNQPQHF. In nucleotides, the CDR3 is TGTGCCAGCAGGTATACAGGGGTTGGCAATCAGCCCCAGCATTTT.

The chain uses TRBV6-1 and TRBJ2-5; possible D gene TRBD1, 6 bases. Trimming stripped 6 bases from V and 6 bases from J, with 14 bases between. The germline V gene encodes CDR1 MNHNS and CDR2 SASEGT. CDR3 size: 13 residues. This CDR3 is CASRFGTQKTQYF. CDR3 DNA: TGTGCCAGCAGGTTCGGGACACAAAAGACCCAGTACTTC.

J is TRBJ1-3 and V is TRBV28; D not certain. The CDR3 loop spans 13 amino acids. Germline-derived CDR1 and CDR2 are MDHEN and SYDVKM. V was cut by 7 bases and J by 4 bases, with 11 bases left in between. CDR3: CASTNSLGNTIYF. CDR3 sequence (DNA): TGTGCCAGCACCAACAGCTTAGGAAACACCATATATTTT.

The V call is TRBV5-6, the J call TRBJ2-3; the match to TRBD1 covers 10 bases. The CDR3 sequence is 15 residues long. Germline V gene data show CDR1 as SGHDT and CDR2 as YYEEEE. V was clipped by 5 bases and J by 4 bases; unmatched bases: 7. CDR3 loop: CASRQTGTGADTQYF. Written as DNA, the CDR3 is TGTGCCAGCAGACAAACCGGGACAGGGGCAGATACGCAGTATTTT. The full variable domain, in which reference TRBV5-6 and TRBJ2-3 provide the parts outside the CDR3, is DAGVTQSPTHLIKTRGQQVTLRCSPKSGHDTVSWYQQALGQGPQFIFQYYEEEERQRGNFPDRFSGHQFPNYSSELNVNALLLGDSALYLCASRQTGTGADTQYFGPGTRLTVL.

The CDR3 loop is CASSVGQGADQPQHF. CDR3 DNA: TGTGCCAGCAGCGTAGGCCAGGGGGCCGATCAGCCCCAGCATTTT. This chain uses TRBV9 with TRBJ1-5; 8 bases map to TRBD1. The CDR3 has 15 residues. J lost 5 bases, V lost 0 bases, and 4 bases had no gene match. CDR1 is SGDLS, CDR2 YYNGEE, per germline.

The chain recombines TRBV11-3 with TRBJ2-5, with 9 nucleotides matching TRBD2. This CDR3 has 12 residues. CDR1 SGHNT and CDR2 YENEEA come from the germline V gene. The DNA for the CDR3 is TGTGCGAGGTTAGCGGGAGTAAAGACCCAGTACTTC. It specifies CARLAGVKTQYF.

CDR3 loop: CAWSRGGGNQPQHF. For the CDR3, the DNA is TGTGCCTGGAGTAGAGGGGGCGGCAATCAGCCCCAGCATTTT. This chain links TRBV30 with TRBJ1-5; 7 bases agree with TRBD1. The CDR3 length is 14 residues. V was clipped by 2 bases and J by 2 bases; unmatched bases: 3. Germline V gives CDR1 GTSNPN, CDR2 SVGIG (reference sequence). The complete variable domain, with remaining parts taken from reference TRBV30 and TRBJ1-5, reads SQTIHQWPATLVQPVGSPLSLECTVEGTSNPNLYWYRQAAGRGLQLLFYSVGIGQISSEVPQNLSASRPQDRQFILSSKKLLLSDSGFYLCAWSRGGGNQPQHFGDGTRLSIL.

The V and J genes are TRBV10-1 and TRBJ2-7, with D possibly matching TRBD1 (6 bases). This CDR3 contains 14 residues. Trimming cost V 9 bases and J 1 base, with 16 bases left between them. Germline V gives CDR1 WNHNN, CDR2 SYGVQD (reference sequence). The CDR3 region has the DNA TGCGCCAGAAAAGGTTCGGACAGATCCTACGAGCAGTACTTC. Its translation is CARKGSDRSYEQYF.